These 29 T cell receptor beta chains share one sample of origin, sequenced in a study of blood T cell repertoires in COVID-19. Data came from immunoSEQ multiplex PCR; TCRdb stores just in-frame clones and leaves some out. Among around 65,000 clones listed, roughly 80% were seen once. The sample consisted of peripheral blood. These receptors were collected from a woman of 80 years or more with active or convalescent COVID-19.

This clone appeared once. CDR3 amino acids: CASSPWRHRGFSSYNEQFF. Here the CDR3 DNA reads TGTGCCAGCAGCCCCTGGCGTCATAGGGGATTTAGTTCATACAATGAGCAGTTCTTC. J is TRBJ2-1 and V is TRBV5-6, with a possible D match to TRBD1 (5 bases). The CDR3 consists of 19 residues. Germline CDR1 SGHDT, CDR2 YYEEEE. V was clipped by 4 bases and J by 4 bases, with 27 bases between them.

This rearrangement joins TRBV7-3 to TRBJ2-5; TRBD2 matches at 7 bases. This CDR3 region has 14 residues. Germline V lookup: CDR1 SGHTA, CDR2 FQGTGA. V was clipped by 6 bases and J by 2 bases; unmatched bases: 6. CDR3 amino acids: CASSLSGSQETQYF. For the CDR3, the DNA is TGTGCCAGCAGTCTTAGCGGGTCACAAGAGACCCAGTACTTC.

This clone was found a few times. The chain recombines TRBV5-6 with TRBJ1-1; 7 bases agree with TRBD1. The CDR3 totals 16 residues. Germline CDR1 reads SGHDT; CDR2 reads YYEEEE. J was trimmed by 1 base and V by 1 base; bases with no gene match: 7. CDR3 sequence reads: CASSLIGDSWNTEAFF. The CDR3 nucleotides are TGTGCCAGCAGCTTGATAGGGGACAGTTGGAACACTGAAGCTTTCTTT. Combining the CDR3 with reference TRBV5-6 and TRBJ1-1 gives the whole variable domain DAGVTQSPTHLIKTRGQQVTLRCSPKSGHDTVSWYQQALGQGPQFIFQYYEEEERQRGNFPDRFSGHQFPNYSSELNVNALLLGDSALYLCASSLIGDSWNTEAFFGQGTRLTVV.

In the case of this clone: This CDR3 is also generated by other DNA sequences in the sample. This sequence joins TRBV20-1 and TRBJ2-7; D is undetermined. V was shortened by 2 bases and J by 3 bases, with 5 bases between the two germline ends. Per germline, CDR1 DFQATT and CDR2 SNEGSKA (reference sequence). This CDR3 contains 11 residues. As DNA, the CDR3 is TGCAGTGCTAGAAATAGCTACGAGCAGTACTTC. This encodes CSARNSYEQYF.

This clone was found once. V gene TRBV6-5 combines with J gene TRBJ2-7, with D tentatively TRBD1 (6 bases). Germline loops: CDR1 MNHEY, CDR2 SVGAGI. The CDR3 runs 14 residues. Trimming cost V 6 bases and J 7 bases, with 19 bases left between them. The CDR3 here is CASSRASTGSEQYF. CDR3 bases: TGTGCCAGCAGCAGAGCATCAACAGGGTCGGAGCAGTACTTC.

The chain combines TRBV5-4 with TRBJ1-1, with D unresolved. Germline V lookup: CDR1 SGHNT, CDR2 YYREEE (reference sequence). CDR3 length: 13 amino acids. Trimming left V 1 base short and J 3 bases short, with 7 bases between. The chain's CDR3 is CASSLPGDTEAFF. CDR3 sequence (DNA): TGTGCCAGCAGCTTGCCCGGGGACACTGAAGCTTTCTTT. The full variable domain, in which reference TRBV5-4 and TRBJ1-1 provide the parts outside the CDR3, is ETGVTQSPTHLIKTRGQQVTLRCSSQSGHNTVSWYQQALGQGPQFIFQYYREEENGRGNFPPRFSGLQFPNYSSELNVNALELDDSALYLCASSLPGDTEAFFGQGTRLTVV.

The gene calls are TRBV10-2 and TRBJ1-1; D not certain. The CDR3 contains 14 residues. Germline V gives CDR1 WSHSY, CDR2 SAAADI. The ends were cut back, 3 bases at V and 2 bases at J, with 10 bases in the middle. The CDR3 coding sequence is TGCGCCAGCAGTGAAATACAGACAAACACTGAAGCTTTCTTT. This gives the protein CASSEIQTNTEAFF.

This clone was detected only a few times. This sequence joins TRBV7-9 and TRBJ1-5, with D tentatively TRBD1 (5 bases). Trimming took off 4 bases at V and 9 bases at J, with 16 bases between the two ends. CDR1 is SEHNR, CDR2 FQNEAQ, per germline (reference sequence). The CDR3 length is 14 residues. The CDR3 coding sequence is TGTGCCAGCAGCTGGGACTTACTCGAGGCGCCCCAGCATTTT. Translating it yields CASSWDLLEAPQHF.

The chain recombines TRBV5-1 with TRBJ2-3, with 13 positions matching TRBD2. With V trimmed by 0 bases and J by 4 bases, 8 bases remained unmatched. The CDR3 length is 18 residues. CDR1 is SGHRS, CDR2 YFSETQ, per germline. The CDR3: CASSLGGGTSGIPDTQYF. The CDR3 DNA sequence: TGCGCCAGCAGCTTGGGAGGGGGGACTAGCGGGATACCAGATACGCAGTATTTT.

The rearrangement links TRBV3-1 (or the pseudogene TRBV3-2) to TRBJ1-2, with 10 bases identical to TRBD1. The trim removed 1 base at V and 8 bases at J, leaving 13 bases unmatched. Germline CDR1 reads LGHDT; CDR2 reads YNNKEL (reference sequence). The CDR3 covers 17 residues. The CDR3 DNA sequence: TGTGCCAGCAGCCAAGTTCTTACCGGGACAGGGGACTGGGGCTACACCTTC. Translation: CASSQVLTGTGDWGYTF.

J is TRBJ2-7 and V is TRBV18; no clear D gene. CDR3 length: 14 amino acids. V lost 1 base and J 0 bases, leaving 7 bases between the germline ends. Per the germline V gene, CDR1 is KGHSH and CDR2 is LQKENI. In DNA form, the CDR3 reads TGTGCCAGCTCACCACAGACTCACTCCTACGAGCAGTACTTC. This codes for CASSPQTHSYEQYF.

This chain's CDR3 is CASRGGWTGGYEQYF. The DNA for the CDR3 is TGTGCCAGCAGGGGAGGGTGGACAGGGGGCTACGAGCAGTACTTC. The chain joins TRBV7-8 to TRBJ2-7; 10 nucleotides align to TRBD1. J was trimmed by 3 bases and V by 6 bases; bases with no gene match: 8. The CDR3 is made up of 15 amino acids. Germline V gene data show CDR1 as SGHVS and CDR2 as FQNEAQ.

The chain recombines TRBV19 with TRBJ1-4; D may be TRBD1 (5 bases). The CDR3 has 14 residues. Between the trimmed V and J ends, which lost 5 bases and 2 bases, there was a span of 9 bases. Germline CDR1 is LNHDA and CDR2 is SQIVND (reference sequence). The CDR3 sequence is CASSPGGTNEKLFF. The CDR3 coding sequence is TGTGCCAGTAGTCCCGGGGGGACTAATGAAAAACTGTTTTTT.

The chain combines TRBV6-5 with TRBJ2-1, with a tentative D call TRBD2 (6 bases). Germline values: CDR1 MNHEY, CDR2 SVGAGI. Trimming pared 7 bases from V and 0 bases from J, leaving 13 bases between. The CDR3 loop spans 15 amino acids. The CDR3 protein is CASTVGRGSYNEQFF. CDR3 sequence (DNA): TGTGCCAGCACGGTGGGGCGGGGCTCCTACAATGAGCAGTTCTTC.

The V call is TRBV4-1, the J call TRBJ2-7, with 8 positions matching TRBD1. Trimming took 4 bases from V and 2 from J; bases not matched to a gene: 7. CDR1 is MGHRA, CDR2 YSYEKL, per germline. The CDR3 has 15 residues. CDR3 DNA: TGCGCCAGCAGCCGGACCGGGACAGGCACCTACGAGCAGTACTTC. This gives the protein CASSRTGTGTYEQYF.

V is TRBV29-1 and J is TRBJ2-1, with TRBD1 identical over 10 bases. Germline V gives CDR1 SQVTM, CDR2 ANQGSEA. CDR3 length: 13 amino acids. CDR3 nucleotides: TGCAGGGCGGGGACAGGGGTTCCCCATGAGCAGTTCTTC. This sequence encodes CRAGTGVPHEQFF.

The chain joins TRBV7-8 to TRBJ1-2; D may be TRBD1 (6 bases). The germline V and J ends were trimmed by 0 bases and 4 bases, with 12 bases remaining between them. The CDR3 runs to 15 residues. From germline, CDR1 is SGHVS and CDR2 FQNEAQ. The CDR3: CASSLAQGIPYGYTF. DNA of the CDR3: TGTGCCAGCAGCTTAGCGCAGGGGATTCCCTATGGCTACACCTTC.

V is TRBV3-1 (or the pseudogene TRBV3-2) and J is TRBJ2-7; D perhaps matches TRBD1 (6 bases). CDR3 length: 16 residues. Per the germline V gene, CDR1 is LGHDT and CDR2 is YNNKEL (reference sequence). Trimming removed 5 bases at V and 2 bases at J, with 19 bases between. The CDR3 bases are TGTGCCAGCAGCTACTCTCCGTTTGGGGGCCCCTACGAGCAGTACTTC. Encoded protein: CASSYSPFGGPYEQYF.

In this sample, this clone turned up a few times. The sample carries other DNA sequences with the same CDR3. The genes are TRBV4-1 and TRBJ1-1; 9 bases are shared with TRBD1. Germline loops: CDR1 MGHRA, CDR2 YSYEKL. The CDR3 is 16 amino acids. Trimming at V came to 0 bases and at J to 0 bases, leaving 2 bases not matched to a gene. CDR3 bases: TGCGCCAGCAGCCAAGATCGGACAGGGGTGAACACTGAAGCTTTCTTT. Translating it yields CASSQDRTGVNTEAFF.

The table lists this clone with a few counts. The chain combines TRBV4-1 with TRBJ1-1, with D perhaps TRBD1 (5 bases). Germline V gene lookup returns CDR1 MGHRA and CDR2 YSYEKL. The CDR3 sequence is 14 residues long. Trimming stripped 0 bases from V and 1 base from J, with 6 bases between. The CDR3 nucleotides read TGCGCCAGCAGCCAAGATCAGGGGAACACTGAAGCTTTCTTT. Its protein product is CASSQDQGNTEAFF.

V is TRBV14 and J is TRBJ1-2; 7 nucleotides match TRBD1. Trimming removed 4 bases from V and 6 bases from J; junction bases left unmatched: 11. The germline V gene encodes CDR1 SGHDN and CDR2 FVKESK. The CDR3 spans 15 residues. The CDR3 region is CASSRGTALLNGYTF. The CDR3, as DNA: TGTGCCAGCAGCCGCGGGACAGCACTTCTCAATGGCTACACCTTC. The entire variable domain, with the rest obtained from reference TRBV14 and TRBJ1-2, is as follows: EAGVTQFPSHSVIEKGQTVTLRCDPISGHDNLYWYRRVMGKEIKFLLHFVKESKQDESGMPNNRFLAERTGGTYSTLKVQPAELEDSGVYFCASSRGTALLNGYTFGSGTRLTVV.

The chain combines TRBV5-1 with TRBJ1-2; 7 bases align to TRBD1. Germline loops: CDR1 SGHRS, CDR2 YFSETQ. Germline trimming cut 0 bases from V and 7 bases from J; bases unmatched to any gene: 6. This CDR3 contains 14 residues. The CDR3 here is CASSLDRGYSGYTF. The CDR3 region has the DNA TGCGCCAGCAGCTTGGACAGGGGTTACTCTGGCTACACCTTC.

The rearrangement uses TRBV4-2 and TRBJ2-1; a possible D gene is TRBD2 (6 bases). In germline, CDR1 is LGHNA, CDR2 YNFKEQ. This CDR3 is 13 amino acids long. The V gene lost 0 bases and the J gene lost 11 bases, with 11 bases spanning the gap. CDR3 sequence (DNA): TGTGCCAGCAGCCAAGATTGGGGGGACCAGCAGTTCTTC. It translates to CASSQDWGDQQFF.

This chain connects TRBV5-1 to TRBJ2-2; D is uncertain. This CDR3 is 16 amino acids long. Germline V gives CDR1 SGHRS, CDR2 YFSETQ. The V end was cut by 1 base, the J end by 0 bases, with 10 bases between. CDR3: CASSLNILANTGELFF. CDR3 DNA: TGCGCCAGCAGCTTGAACATTTTGGCGAACACCGGGGAGCTGTTTTTT.

This clone was seen just once. V usage is TRBV5-1 and J usage is TRBJ2-7; possible D gene TRBD2, 5 bases. In germline, CDR1 is SGHRS, CDR2 YFSETQ. V was cut by 2 bases and J by 0 bases, with 18 bases left in between. The CDR3 covers 17 residues. The CDR3 region is CASSFSLAITSSYEQYF. The CDR3 DNA reads TGCGCCAGCAGCTTTTCCTTAGCGATAACTAGCTCCTACGAGCAGTACTTC.

The V gene is TRBV2, the J gene TRBJ1-3, with a tentative D call TRBD1 (5 bases). CDR3 length: 19 amino acids. Trimming stripped 0 bases from V and 0 bases from J, with 18 bases between. Germline V gene lookup returns CDR1 SNHLY and CDR2 FYNNEI. In nucleotides, the CDR3 is TGTGCCAGCAGTGAAGCGCGGCCGGAAGGGGCAAGCTCTGGAAACACCATATATTTT. As protein: CASSEARPEGASSGNTIYF.

This rearrangement joins TRBV11-1 to TRBJ1-1, with D maybe TRBD1 (5 bases). V lost 6 bases to trimming and J lost 5 bases, with 16 bases between them. The CDR3 loop spans 14 amino acids. CDR1 SGHAT and CDR2 FQDESV come from the germline V gene (reference sequence). The CDR3 sequence: CASSLGRGETEAFF. DNA of the CDR3: TGTGCCAGCAGTTTGGGCCGGGGGGAAACTGAAGCTTTCTTT.

The chain is built from TRBV5-1 and TRBJ1-6, with 9 bases identical to TRBD1. This CDR3 comprises 15 residues. The V and J ends lost 0 bases and 9 bases, in that order; junction bases with no gene match: 4. CDR1 is SGHRS, CDR2 YFSETQ, per germline. CDR3 bases: TGCGCCAGCAGCTTGGTCACAGGGGGCATTTCACCCCTCCACTTT. Translating it yields CASSLVTGGISPLHF.

CDR3 DNA: TGTGCCAGCACCCTGAGGTCGAACACTGAAGCTTTCTTT. Amino acids: CASTLRSNTEAFF. This chain connects TRBV14 to TRBJ1-1; D gene unclear. Deletions cut 7 bases from V and 1 base from J, with 10 bases between. This CDR3 has 13 amino acids. Germline lookup yields CDR1 SGHDN and CDR2 FVKESK.